Each of the 13 T cell receptor beta chains below was sequenced from the same sample in a study of control samples from healthy donors and cancer patients. Clones were read by immunoSEQ multiplex PCR, and TCRdb kept only the in-frame ones, dropping some. The sample lists some 100,000 clones, approximately 90% occurring once. The sample comprised blood. All receptors derive from a human donor in good health. The donor label of this sample is uncertain.

The CDR3, as DNA: TGCGCCAGCACCCAGGGGGTATTTTCGGGGACCGAAAAACTGTTTTTT. It specifies CASTQGVFSGTEKLFF. This chain links TRBV5-1 with TRBJ1-4; 7 bases line up with TRBD1. The CDR3 sequence is 16 residues long. Trimming at V came to 6 bases and at J to 8 bases, leaving 16 bases not matched to a gene. Germline V gene data show CDR1 as SGHRS and CDR2 as YFSETQ.

The chain carries TRBV4-2 and TRBJ1-5, with TRBD1 identical over 11 bases. The junction had 3 bases not matched to a gene; V was cut back by 4 bases and J by 4 bases. This CDR3 region has 15 residues. Per the germline V gene, CDR1 is LGHNA and CDR2 is YNFKEQ. The CDR3 reads CASSRDRGNNQPQHF. The CDR3 DNA reads as TGTGCCAGCAGCCGGGACAGGGGGAATAATCAGCCCCAGCATTTT.

The table lists this clone with a count of one. The V and J genes are TRBV7-3 and TRBJ2-3, with D maybe TRBD2 (6 bases). CDR3 length: 15 residues. The V end was cut by 2 bases, the J end by 1 base, with 10 bases between. Germline CDR1 and CDR2: SGHTA and FQGTGA. The CDR3 DNA is TGTGCCAGCAGCTTAGGGACTCGAGGCACAGATACGCAGTATTTT. This codes for CASSLGTRGTDTQYF.

CDR3 DNA: TGTGCCAGCAGTTCCACCGGGACGGGGCATTCACCCCTCCACTTT. This encodes CASSSTGTGHSPLHF. This chain uses TRBV6-5 with TRBJ1-6, with D maybe TRBD1 (5 bases). Trimming shortened V by 4 bases and J by 8 bases, and 15 bases separated the two germline ends. This CDR3 comprises 15 residues. CDR1 and CDR2 (germline): MNHEY, SVGAGI.

Written as DNA, the CDR3 is TGTGCCACCAGCAGAGATTGGGGACAGACAGCCAGGAACACTGAAGCTTTCTTT. As protein: CATSRDWGQTARNTEAFF. The chain links TRBV15 to TRBJ1-1; TRBD1 matches at 7 bases. CDR1 is LNHNV and CDR2 is YYDKDF in the germline V gene (reference sequence). V lost 0 bases, J lost 1 base, and 11 bases stayed unmatched. This CDR3 comprises 18 residues.

DNA of the CDR3: TGTGCCAGCAGCTTAGGAGGGGGGCCCACAGATACGCAGTATTTT. It specifies CASSLGGGPTDTQYF. This rearrangement joins TRBV11-2 to TRBJ2-3; either TRBD1 or TRBD2 may fit D (6 bases each). Trimming stripped 1 base from V and 2 bases from J, with 10 bases between. The germline gives CDR1 SGHAT, CDR2 FQNNGV. The CDR3 loop spans 15 amino acids.

The V gene is TRBV2, the J gene TRBJ2-6; possible D gene TRBD1, 6 bases. The CDR3 consists of 15 residues. The ends were cut back, 11 bases at V and 2 bases at J, with 16 bases in the middle. Germline loops: CDR1 SNHLY, CDR2 FYNNEI. CDR3 sequence: CAGQKNRAGANVLTF. The CDR3 DNA follows: TGTGCCGGACAAAAGAACAGGGCTGGGGCCAACGTCCTGACTTTC. Combining the CDR3 with reference TRBV2 and TRBJ2-6 gives the whole variable domain EPEVTQTPSHQVTQMGQEVILRCVPISNHLYFYWYRQILGQKVEFLVSFYNNEISEKSEIFDDQFSVERPDGSNFTLKIRSTKLEDSAMYFCAGQKNRAGANVLTFGAGSRLTVL.

This chain joins TRBV3-1 (or the pseudogene TRBV3-2) and TRBJ2-7, with a possible D match to TRBD2 (5 bases). Trimming left V 8 bases short and J 3 bases short, with 14 bases between. The CDR3 is made up of 13 amino acids. Germline V gives CDR1 LGHDT, CDR2 YNNKEL (reference sequence). The DNA for the CDR3 is TGTGCCAGCTCAGGTATGGGAGACTACGAGCAGTACTTC. Protein: CASSGMGDYEQYF.

The genes are TRBV5-4 and TRBJ2-7; 13 bases line up with TRBD2. Germline assignment: CDR1 SGHNT and CDR2 YYREEE (reference sequence). The V segment lost 1 base and the J segment 5 bases; nucleotides outside the gene matches: 6. The CDR3 length is 16 residues. Here the CDR3 reads CASSLSRTSGGHEQYF. The CDR3 DNA is TGTGCCAGCAGCTTGAGCCGGACTAGCGGGGGCCACGAGCAGTACTTC. The full variable domain, rest sourced from reference TRBV5-4 and TRBJ2-7, is ETGVTQSPTHLIKTRGQQVTLRCSSQSGHNTVSWYQQALGQGPQFIFQYYREEENGRGNFPPRFSGLQFPNYSSELNVNALELDDSALYLCASSLSRTSGGHEQYFGPGTRLTVT.

The chain couples TRBV7-3 to TRBJ2-3; perhaps TRBD2 as D (5 bases). CDR3 length: 16 residues. Germline assignment: CDR1 SGHTA and CDR2 FQGTGA. Trimming stripped 5 bases from V and 6 bases from J, with 21 bases between. CDR3 nucleotides: TGTGCCAGCAGCAAAGGGTTCGGGGTGTCGGGGGATACGCAGTATTTT. Its protein is CASSKGFGVSGDTQYF.

V and J are TRBV13 and TRBJ2-1, with 7 bases identical to TRBD2. The CDR3 consists of 14 residues. Losses at the gene ends were 3 bases for V and 7 bases for J; bases not matched to a gene: 6. Germline V gene data show CDR1 as PRHDT and CDR2 as FYEKMQ (reference sequence). In nucleotides, the CDR3 is TGTGCCAGCAGCTTCCTGACTAGCCGGAATGAGCAGTTCTTC. It translates to CASSFLTSRNEQFF.

This chain links TRBV19 with TRBJ1-2; possibly TRBD1 for D (6 bases). The CDR3 runs to 12 residues. Germline V gives CDR1 LNHDA, CDR2 SQIVND (reference sequence). V lost 2 bases to trimming and J lost 8 bases, with 9 bases between them. Written as DNA, the CDR3 is TGTGCCAGTAGTATAACAGGGATCGGCTACACCTTC. Its translation: CASSITGIGYTF.

This clone was detected only once. V gene TRBV5-1 combines with J gene TRBJ2-7; 13 bases align to TRBD2. The CDR3 is 15 residues long. Looked up from germline, CDR1 is SGHRS and CDR2 is YFSETQ. V lost 6 bases to trimming and J lost 2 bases; unmatched junction nucleotides: 5. CDR3 region: CASTNGTSGAYEQYF. The CDR3 DNA sequence: TGCGCCAGCACCAACGGGACTAGCGGGGCCTACGAGCAGTACTTC. The full variable domain, rest sourced from reference TRBV5-1 and TRBJ2-7, is KAGVTQTPRYLIKTRGQQVTLSCSPISGHRSVSWYQQTPGQGLQFLFEYFSETQRNKGNFPGRFSGRQFSNSRSEMNVSTLELGDSALYLCASTNGTSGAYEQYFGPGTRLTVT.